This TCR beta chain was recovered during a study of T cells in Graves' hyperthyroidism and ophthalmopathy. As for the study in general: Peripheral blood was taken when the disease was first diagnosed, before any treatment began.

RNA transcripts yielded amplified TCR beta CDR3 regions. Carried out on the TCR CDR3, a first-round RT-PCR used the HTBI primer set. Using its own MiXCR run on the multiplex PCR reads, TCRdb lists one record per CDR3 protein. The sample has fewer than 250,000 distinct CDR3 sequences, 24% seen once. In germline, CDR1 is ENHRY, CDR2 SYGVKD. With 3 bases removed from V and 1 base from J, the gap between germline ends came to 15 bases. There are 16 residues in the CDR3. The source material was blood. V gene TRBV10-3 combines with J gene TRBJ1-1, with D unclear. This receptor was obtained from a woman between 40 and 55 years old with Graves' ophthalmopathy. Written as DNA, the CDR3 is TGTGCCATCAGTGATGTCCCCTTGCGGGGGAACACTGAAGCTTTCTTT. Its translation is CAISDVPLRGNTEAFF.